A single sample is the source of the 9 T cell receptor beta chains below, sequenced in a study of cytomegalovirus exposure and HLA in healthy donors. PCR involved 60 Vbeta and 13 Jbeta primers. Method: immunoSEQ multiplex PCR; TCRdb's copy keeps in-frame clones and lacks some. This sample has 150,000 to 200,000 clones; 75% to 90% occur once, and the top ten carry 1.6%. Sequencing was carried out using PBMCs. Receptor source: a man aged 45 to 65 in good health and CMV-seronegative.

V and J are TRBV9 and TRBJ2-1, with 7 positions matching TRBD2. Germline trimming cut 6 bases from V and 7 bases from J; bases unmatched to any gene: 13. The CDR3 extends over 15 amino acids. CDR1 and CDR2 from the germline V gene are SGDLS and YYNGEE. CDR3 sequence (DNA): TGTGCCAGCAACCCGAGCGGGACCAACGGGAATGAGCAGTTCTTC. Amino acids: CASNPSGTNGNEQFF.

The chain combines TRBV28 with TRBJ1-2; 9 bases line up with TRBD1. This CDR3 comprises 14 residues. V lost 5 bases, J lost 4 bases, and 5 bases stayed unmatched. Germline V gene data show CDR1 as MDHEN and CDR2 as SYDVKM. CDR3 residues: CASSSPDRGYGYTF. The CDR3 DNA reads TGTGCCAGCAGTAGTCCGGACAGGGGCTATGGCTACACCTTC.

This clone was seen a few times. V usage is TRBV30 and J usage is TRBJ2-3, with TRBD2 as a possible D gene (6 bases). This CDR3 comprises 14 residues. V was cut by 7 bases and J by 5 bases, with 19 bases left in between. Germline lookup yields CDR1 GTSNPN and CDR2 SVGIG (reference sequence). The CDR3 nucleotides are TGTGCCTTTCGGCGGGGAGAAGTTGTAGATACGCAGTATTTT. Protein: CAFRRGEVVDTQYF.

The gene calls are TRBV19 and TRBJ2-3, with TRBD2 as a possible D gene (7 bases). Germline V gene sequence: CDR1 LNHDA, CDR2 SQIVND (reference sequence). The CDR3 extends over 13 amino acids. V dropped 10 bases and J dropped 3 bases, with 14 bases sitting between them. In DNA, the CDR3 is TGTGCCACCTGGGGGGGGCGGACAGATACGCAGTATTTT. Protein: CATWGGRTDTQYF.

The gene calls are TRBV7-2 and TRBJ2-2; 7 nucleotides align to TRBD2. Germline-derived CDR1 and CDR2 are SGHTA and FQGNSA. The CDR3 contains 16 residues. Trimming at V came to 0 bases and at J to 2 bases, leaving 3 bases not matched to a gene. The DNA for the CDR3 is TGTGCCAGCAGCTTAGCCTCTAGCGGAAACACCGGGGAGCTGTTTTTT. Translated: CASSLASSGNTGELFF.

The chain is built from TRBV19 and TRBJ2-7, with 11 bases lining up with TRBD2. Trimming cost V 6 bases and J 3 bases; bases outside gene matches: 4. This CDR3 spans 14 amino acids. Per the germline V gene, CDR1 is LNHDA and CDR2 is SQIVND (reference sequence). The DNA for the CDR3 is TGTGCCAGTAGAAAGCTAGCGGGAGGCTACGAGCAGTACTTC. It is translated as CASRKLAGGYEQYF.

The chain joins TRBV18 to TRBJ2-2; no reliable D call. With 3 bases removed from V and 1 base from J, the gap between germline ends came to 6 bases. This CDR3 region has 14 residues. Per germline, CDR1 KGHSH and CDR2 LQKENI. As DNA, the CDR3 is TGTGCCAGCTCACCGGCCAGGAACACCGGGGAGCTGTTTTTT. This encodes CASSPARNTGELFF.

The chain has TRBV11-2 and TRBJ2-2; D is ambiguous. Deletions cut 5 bases from V and 7 bases from J, with 8 bases between. Germline V gene data show CDR1 as SGHAT and CDR2 as FQNNGV. The CDR3 sequence is 12 residues long. The CDR3 sequence is CASSETGGELFF. The CDR3 nucleotides read TGTGCCAGCAGCGAGACGGGCGGGGAGCTGTTTTTT.

The chain employs TRBV6-5 and TRBJ1-2, with D possibly matching TRBD1 (6 bases). Per germline, CDR1 MNHEY and CDR2 SVGAGI. CDR3 length: 14 residues. Deletions cut 11 bases from V and 3 bases from J, with 19 bases between. CDR3 sequence reads: CAAQGGGWDYGYTF. CDR3 DNA sequence: TGTGCCGCGCAGGGAGGGGGTTGGGACTATGGCTACACCTTC.